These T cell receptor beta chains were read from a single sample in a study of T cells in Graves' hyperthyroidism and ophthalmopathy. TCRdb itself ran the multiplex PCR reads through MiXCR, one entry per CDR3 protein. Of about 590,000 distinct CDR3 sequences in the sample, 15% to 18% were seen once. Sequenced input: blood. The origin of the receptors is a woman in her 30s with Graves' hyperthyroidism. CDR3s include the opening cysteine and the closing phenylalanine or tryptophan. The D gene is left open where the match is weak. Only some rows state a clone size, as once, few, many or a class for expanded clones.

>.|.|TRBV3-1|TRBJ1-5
TGTGCCGAGGGGCGGAGACAGCCCCAGCATTTT
CAEGRRQPQHF
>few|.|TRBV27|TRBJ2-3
TGTGCCAGCAGTTCCCAACCGACGGGCACAGATACGCAGTATTTT
CASSSQPTGTDTQYF
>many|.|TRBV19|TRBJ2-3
TGTGCCACCAACCCCGGACAAAGTAGCACAGATACGCAGTATTTT
CATNPGQSSTDTQYF
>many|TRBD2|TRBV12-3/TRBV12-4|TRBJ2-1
TGTGCCAGCAGGACTAGCTCCAATGAGCAGTTCTTC
CASRTSSNEQFF
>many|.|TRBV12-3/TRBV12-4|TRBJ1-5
TGTGCCAGCAGCCCGATAAATAGCAATCAGCCCCAGCATTTT
CASSPINSNQPQHF
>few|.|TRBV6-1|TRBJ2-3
TGTGCCAGCACCTCTACCAGAAGCACAGATACGCAGTATTTT
CASTSTRSTDTQYF
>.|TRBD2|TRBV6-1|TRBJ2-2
TGTGCCAGCAGTGACCTCGGAGCGGGATCCACCGGGGAGCTGTTTTTT
CASSDLGAGSTGELFF
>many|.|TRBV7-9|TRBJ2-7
TGTGCCAGCAGCTCCGTTGCGGACTACGAGCAGTACTTC
CASSSVADYEQYF
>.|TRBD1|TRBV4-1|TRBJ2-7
TGCGCCAGCAGCCAAGATAGGGTGGGGGACAGGACCTACGAGCAGTACTTC
CASSQDRVGDRTYEQYF
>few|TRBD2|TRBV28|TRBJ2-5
TGTGCCAGCAGGACCCACGGGGGGGATCGGACTAGCGGGAGGGAGTACTTC
CASRTHGGDRTSGREYF
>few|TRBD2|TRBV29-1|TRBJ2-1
TGCAGCGGCCAAAAGAGCGGGAGCGGCCCTGAGCAGTTCTTC
CSGQKSGSGPEQFF
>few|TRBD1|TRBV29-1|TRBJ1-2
TGCAGCGGAGGGGACAGCCCTAACTATGGCTACACCTTC
CSGGDSPNYGYTF
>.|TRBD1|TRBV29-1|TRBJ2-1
TGCAGCGTTGGTAGGGGGCGGGCATTAGTTTCTGGCTCCTACAATGAGCAGTTCTTC
CSVGRGRALVSGSYNEQFF
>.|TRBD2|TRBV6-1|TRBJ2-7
TGTGCCAGCGGGAGGACTAGCGGAACCTACGAGCAGTACTTC
CASGRTSGTYEQYF
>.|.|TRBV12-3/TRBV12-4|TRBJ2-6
TGTGCCGCCCGGAGCTCTGGGGCCAACGTCCTGACTTTC
CAARSSGANVLTF
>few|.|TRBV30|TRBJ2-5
TGTGCCTGGAGTGTACAAGCTGGGGCGCAAGAGACCCAGTACTTC
CAWSVQAGAQETQYF
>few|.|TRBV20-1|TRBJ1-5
TGCAGTGCTGCCGGTGGGACCTCCGCCCGGGATCAGCCCCAGCATTTT
CSAAGGTSARDQPQHF